Included here is one TCR beta chain sequence, with context. Its cognate antigen is unknown. TCRdb re-called the reads with MiXCR, one entry per CDR3 protein. Of roughly 720,000 distinct CDR3 sequences listed, roughly 36% are singletons. The length of the CDR3 is 16 residues. V was trimmed by 3 bases and J by 4 bases, leaving 17 bases between them. Germline CDR1 and CDR2: KGHDR and SFDVKD. This record comes from a study of T cell repertoires in cytomegalovirus infection. Study context: Public TCR beta signature analysis indicated the presence of both CMV infection and matching HLA type.

Study outcomes and limitations: Totalled public TCR beta family frequency picked out people who carried CMV plus the relevant HLA. There were HLA-C-restricted CMV-specific TCR beta clonotypes dominating the ex vivo response.

The receptor's source is a human donor in good health (CMV status not recorded). Some clones in this sample may be carry-over from other donors' samples. Sequences were obtained from PBMCs. The chain joins TRBV24-1 to TRBJ1-2; D uncertain. DNA for the CDR3: TGTGCCACCAGTGATCCCGGCCGTGCTGGAGCCTATGGCTACACCTTC. Protein product: CATSDPGRAGAYGYTF.